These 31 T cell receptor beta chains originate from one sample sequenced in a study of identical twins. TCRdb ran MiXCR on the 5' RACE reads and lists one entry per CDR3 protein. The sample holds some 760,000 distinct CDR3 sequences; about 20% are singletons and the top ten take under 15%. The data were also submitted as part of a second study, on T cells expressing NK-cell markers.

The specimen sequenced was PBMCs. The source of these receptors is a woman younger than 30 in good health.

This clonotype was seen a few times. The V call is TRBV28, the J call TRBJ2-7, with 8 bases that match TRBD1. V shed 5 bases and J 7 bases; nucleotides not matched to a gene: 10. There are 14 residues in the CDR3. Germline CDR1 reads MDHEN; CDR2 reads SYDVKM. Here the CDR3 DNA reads TGTGCCAGCAGTGGAACAGGGGGGACCCGAGAGCAGTACTTC. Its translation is CASSGTGGTREQYF.

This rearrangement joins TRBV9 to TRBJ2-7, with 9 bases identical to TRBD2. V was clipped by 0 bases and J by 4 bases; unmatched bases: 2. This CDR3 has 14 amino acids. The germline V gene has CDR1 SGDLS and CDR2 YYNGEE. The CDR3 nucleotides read TGTGCCAGCAGCGTAGGGACTAGCGATTACGAGCAGTACTTC. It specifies CASSVGTSDYEQYF.

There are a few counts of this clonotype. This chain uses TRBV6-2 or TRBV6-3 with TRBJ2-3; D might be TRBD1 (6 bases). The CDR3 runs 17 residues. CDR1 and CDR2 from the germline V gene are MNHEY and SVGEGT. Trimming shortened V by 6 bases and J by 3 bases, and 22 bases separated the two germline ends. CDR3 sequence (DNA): TGTGCCAGCAGCCAACCGGCCGGACAGATGCAGACAGATACGCAGTATTTT. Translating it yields CASSQPAGQMQTDTQYF.

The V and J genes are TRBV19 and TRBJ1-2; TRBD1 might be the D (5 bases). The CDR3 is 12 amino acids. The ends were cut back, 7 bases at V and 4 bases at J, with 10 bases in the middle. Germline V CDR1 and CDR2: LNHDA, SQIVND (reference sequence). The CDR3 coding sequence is TGTGCCAGTACTGACAGAAGCTATGGCTACACCTTC. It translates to CASTDRSYGYTF. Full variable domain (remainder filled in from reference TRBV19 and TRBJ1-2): DGGITQSPKYLFRKEGQNVTLSCEQNLNHDAMYWYRQDPGQGLRLIYYSQIVNDFQKGDIAEGYSVSREKKESFPLTVTSAQKNPTAFYLCASTDRSYGYTFGSGTRLTVV.

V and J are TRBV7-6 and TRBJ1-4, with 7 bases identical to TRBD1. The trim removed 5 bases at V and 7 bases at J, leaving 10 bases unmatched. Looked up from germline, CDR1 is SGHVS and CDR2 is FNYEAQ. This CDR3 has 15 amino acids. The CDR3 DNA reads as TGTGCCAGCAGCCCACGACAGGGCGTCTCTGAAAAACTGTTTTTT. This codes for CASSPRQGVSEKLFF. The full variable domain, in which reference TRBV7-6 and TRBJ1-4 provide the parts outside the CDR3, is GAGVSQSPRYKVTKRGQDVALRCDPISGHVSLYWYRQALGQGPEFLTYFNYEAQQDKSGLPNDRFSAERPEGSISTLTIQRTEQRDSAMYRCASSPRQGVSEKLFFGSGTQLSVL.

The CDR3 nucleotides read TGTGCCAGCAAGAAAGAGGACAGATCCTACGAGCAGTACTTC. It encodes CASKKEDRSYEQYF. This rearrangement joins TRBV6-1 to TRBJ2-7; D is perhaps TRBD1 (6 bases). CDR1 and CDR2 from the germline V gene are MNHNS and SASEGT. Trimming shortened V by 7 bases and J by 1 base, and 14 bases separated the two germline ends. This CDR3 has 14 residues.

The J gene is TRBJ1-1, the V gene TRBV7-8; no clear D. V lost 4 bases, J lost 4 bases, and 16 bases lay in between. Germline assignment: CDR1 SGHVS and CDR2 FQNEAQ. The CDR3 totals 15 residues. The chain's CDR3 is CASSSFPGGSTEAFF. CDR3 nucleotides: TGTGCCAGCAGCTCATTTCCGGGAGGGAGCACTGAAGCTTTCTTT. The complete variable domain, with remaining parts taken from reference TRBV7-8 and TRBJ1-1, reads GAGVSQSPRYKVAKRGQDVALRCDPISGHVSLFWYQQALGQGPEFLTYFQNEAQLDKSGLPSDRFFAERPEGSVSTLKIQRTQQEDSAVYLCASSSFPGGSTEAFFGQGTRLTVV.

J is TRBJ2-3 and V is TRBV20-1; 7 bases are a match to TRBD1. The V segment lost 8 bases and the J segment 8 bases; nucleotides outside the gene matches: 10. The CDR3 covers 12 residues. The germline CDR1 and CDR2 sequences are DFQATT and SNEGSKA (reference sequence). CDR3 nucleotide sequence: TGCAGTACAGGGGTCCTCTTTGGTACGCAGTATTTT. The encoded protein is CSTGVLFGTQYF.

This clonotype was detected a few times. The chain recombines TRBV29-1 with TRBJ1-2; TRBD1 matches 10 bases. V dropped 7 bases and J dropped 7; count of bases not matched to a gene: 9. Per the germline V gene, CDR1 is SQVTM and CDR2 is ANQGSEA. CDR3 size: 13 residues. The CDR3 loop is CSATTGGAGGYTF. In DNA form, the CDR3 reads TGCAGCGCAACGACAGGGGGCGCCGGTGGCTACACCTTC.

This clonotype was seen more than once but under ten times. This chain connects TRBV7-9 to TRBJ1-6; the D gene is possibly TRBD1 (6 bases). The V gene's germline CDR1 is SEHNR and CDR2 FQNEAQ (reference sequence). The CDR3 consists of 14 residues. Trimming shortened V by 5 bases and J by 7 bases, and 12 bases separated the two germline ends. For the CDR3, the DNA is TGTGCCAGCAGCCGGACAGCCGGCAATTCACCCCTCCACTTT. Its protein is CASSRTAGNSPLHF.

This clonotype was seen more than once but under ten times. The CDR3 sequence: CASSLQTGTSGSSSYNEQFF. DNA of the CDR3: TGTGCCAGCAGCTTGCAGACCGGGACTAGCGGGAGTTCCTCCTACAATGAGCAGTTCTTC. The chain couples TRBV11-2 to TRBJ2-1, with 14 nucleotides matching TRBD2. The V gene end was trimmed by 3 bases and the J gene end by 0 bases; junction bases not matched to a gene: 10. CDR1 is SGHAT, CDR2 FQNNGV, per germline. This CDR3 comprises 20 residues.

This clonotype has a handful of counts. CDR3 DNA: TGCGCCAGCAGCTTGTCAGGGGGCCCTGCTGAAGCTTTCTTT. Translated: CASSLSGGPAEAFF. V usage is TRBV5-1 and J usage is TRBJ1-1; TRBD1 agrees at 8 bases. Germline CDR1 is SGHRS and CDR2 is YFSETQ. J gave up 6 bases and V 1 base, and 5 bases lay outside the gene matches. The CDR3 is made up of 14 amino acids.

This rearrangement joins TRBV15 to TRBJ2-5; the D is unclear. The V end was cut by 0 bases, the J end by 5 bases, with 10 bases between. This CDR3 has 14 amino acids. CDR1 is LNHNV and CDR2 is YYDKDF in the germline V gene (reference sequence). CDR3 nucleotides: TGTGCCACCAGCAGAGATCGGCCCCGTGAGACCCAGTACTTC. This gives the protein CATSRDRPRETQYF.

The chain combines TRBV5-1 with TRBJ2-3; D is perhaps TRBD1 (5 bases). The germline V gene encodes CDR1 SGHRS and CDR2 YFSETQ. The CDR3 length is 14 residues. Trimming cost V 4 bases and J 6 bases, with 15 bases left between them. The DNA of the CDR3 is TGCGCCAGCAGCCTGGGGCCAAACGACGATACGCAGTATTTT. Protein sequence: CASSLGPNDDTQYF.

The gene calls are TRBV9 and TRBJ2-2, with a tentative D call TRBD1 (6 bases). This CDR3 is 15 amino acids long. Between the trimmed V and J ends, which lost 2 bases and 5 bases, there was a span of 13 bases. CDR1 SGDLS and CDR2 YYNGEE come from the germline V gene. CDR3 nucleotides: TGTGCCAGCAGCGTGGACCCACAGGGTACCGGGGAGCTGTTTTTT. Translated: CASSVDPQGTGELFF.

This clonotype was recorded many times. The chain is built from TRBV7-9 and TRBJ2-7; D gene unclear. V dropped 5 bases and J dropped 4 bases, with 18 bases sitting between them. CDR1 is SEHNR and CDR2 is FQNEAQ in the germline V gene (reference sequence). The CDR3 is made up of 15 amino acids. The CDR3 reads CASSPEPRTVYEQYF. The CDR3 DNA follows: TGTGCCAGCAGCCCCGAACCCCGGACCGTTTACGAGCAGTACTTC.

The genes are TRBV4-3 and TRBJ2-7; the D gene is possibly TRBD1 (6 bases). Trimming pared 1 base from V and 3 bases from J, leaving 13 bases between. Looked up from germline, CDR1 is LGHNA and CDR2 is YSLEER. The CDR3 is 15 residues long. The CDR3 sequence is CASSQGDGRGYEQYF. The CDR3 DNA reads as TGCGCCAGCAGCCAAGGCGACGGCAGGGGCTACGAGCAGTACTTC.

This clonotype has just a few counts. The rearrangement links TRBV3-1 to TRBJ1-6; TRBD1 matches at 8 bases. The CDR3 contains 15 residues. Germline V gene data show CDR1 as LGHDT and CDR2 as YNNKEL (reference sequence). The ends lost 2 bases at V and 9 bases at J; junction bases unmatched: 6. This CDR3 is CASSQTGTGGSPLHF. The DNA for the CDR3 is TGTGCCAGCAGCCAAACCGGGACAGGAGGTTCACCCCTCCACTTT.

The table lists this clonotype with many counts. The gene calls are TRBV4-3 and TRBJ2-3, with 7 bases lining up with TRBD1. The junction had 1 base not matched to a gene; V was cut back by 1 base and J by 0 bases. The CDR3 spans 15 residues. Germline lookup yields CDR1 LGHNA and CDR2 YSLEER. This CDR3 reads CASSQGQGSTDTQYF. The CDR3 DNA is TGCGCCAGCAGCCAAGGACAGGGCAGCACAGATACGCAGTATTTT.

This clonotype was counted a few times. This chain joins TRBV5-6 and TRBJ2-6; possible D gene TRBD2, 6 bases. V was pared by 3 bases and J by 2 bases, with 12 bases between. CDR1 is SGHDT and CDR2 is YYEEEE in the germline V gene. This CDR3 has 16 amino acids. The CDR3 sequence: CASSWGVTTGANVLTF. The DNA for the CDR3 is TGTGCCAGCAGCTGGGGGGTGACAACTGGGGCCAACGTCCTGACTTTC. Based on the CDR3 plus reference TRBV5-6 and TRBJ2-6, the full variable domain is DAGVTQSPTHLIKTRGQQVTLRCSPKSGHDTVSWYQQALGQGPQFIFQYYEEEERQRGNFPDRFSGHQFPNYSSELNVNALLLGDSALYLCASSWGVTTGANVLTFGAGSRLTVL.

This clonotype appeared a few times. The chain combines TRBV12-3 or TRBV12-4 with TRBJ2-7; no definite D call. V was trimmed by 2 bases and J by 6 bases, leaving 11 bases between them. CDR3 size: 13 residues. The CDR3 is CASSLNRQGEQYF. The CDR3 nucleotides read TGTGCCAGCAGTTTAAACCGACAAGGCGAGCAGTACTTC.

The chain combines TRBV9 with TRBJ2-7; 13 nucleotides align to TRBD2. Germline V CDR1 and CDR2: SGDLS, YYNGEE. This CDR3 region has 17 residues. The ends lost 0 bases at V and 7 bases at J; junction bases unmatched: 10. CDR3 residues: CASSVEGLAGPSVEQYF. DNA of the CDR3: TGTGCCAGCAGCGTAGAGGGACTAGCGGGACCATCCGTGGAGCAGTACTTC.

CDR3 region: CASSIDFRLVNEQFF. The DNA of the CDR3 is TGTGCCAGTAGTATAGATTTTCGACTCGTCAATGAGCAGTTCTTC. The genes are TRBV19 and TRBJ2-1; D gene ambiguous. The germline V gene encodes CDR1 LNHDA and CDR2 SQIVND (reference sequence). This CDR3 contains 15 residues. V was cut by 0 bases and J by 6 bases, with 12 bases left in between.

The CDR3 DNA reads as TGTGCCAGCAGCTTACGCCGCGGGACTAGCGGGCCTAATGAGCAGTTCTTC. Amino acid sequence: CASSLRRGTSGPNEQFF. The genes are TRBV7-2 and TRBJ2-1; TRBD2 matches at 12 bases. CDR3 length equals 17 residues. Germline V lookup: CDR1 SGHTA, CDR2 FQGNSA. With V trimmed by 2 bases and J by 7 bases, 9 bases remained unmatched.

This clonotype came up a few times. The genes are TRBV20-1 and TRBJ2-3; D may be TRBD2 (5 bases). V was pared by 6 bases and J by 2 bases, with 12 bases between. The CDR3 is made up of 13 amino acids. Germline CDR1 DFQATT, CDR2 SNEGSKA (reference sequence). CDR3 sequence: CSALRDPTDTQYF. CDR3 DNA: TGCAGTGCCCTCCGGGATCCCACAGATACGCAGTATTTT.

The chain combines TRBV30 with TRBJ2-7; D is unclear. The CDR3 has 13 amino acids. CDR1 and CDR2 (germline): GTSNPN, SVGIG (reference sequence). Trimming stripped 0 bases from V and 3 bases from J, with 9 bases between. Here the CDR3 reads CAWSVPAIYEQYF. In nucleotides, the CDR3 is TGTGCCTGGAGTGTACCCGCCATCTACGAGCAGTACTTC.

CDR3 residues: CASSLGVGRTDTQYF. Here the CDR3 DNA reads TGTGCCAGCAGCTTAGGGGTGGGGCGCACAGATACGCAGTATTTT. V is TRBV7-6 and J is TRBJ2-3, with D maybe TRBD1 (5 bases). Between the trimmed V and J ends, which lost 1 base and 1 base, there was a span of 9 bases. The CDR3 extends over 15 amino acids. Germline V gene data show CDR1 as SGHVS and CDR2 as FNYEAQ.

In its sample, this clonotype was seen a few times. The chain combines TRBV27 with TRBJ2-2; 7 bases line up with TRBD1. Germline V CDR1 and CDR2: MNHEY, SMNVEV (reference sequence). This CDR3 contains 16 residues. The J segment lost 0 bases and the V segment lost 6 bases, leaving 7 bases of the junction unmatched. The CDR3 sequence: CASRRETGTNTGELFF. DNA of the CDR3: TGTGCCAGCAGACGAGAGACAGGGACGAACACCGGGGAGCTGTTTTTT.

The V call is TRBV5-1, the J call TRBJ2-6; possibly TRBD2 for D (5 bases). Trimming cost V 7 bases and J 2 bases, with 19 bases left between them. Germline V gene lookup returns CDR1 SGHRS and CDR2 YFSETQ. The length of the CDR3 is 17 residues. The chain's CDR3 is CASGDEGGFAGANVLTF. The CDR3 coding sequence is TGCGCCAGCGGCGACGAAGGAGGCTTCGCTGGGGCCAACGTCCTGACTTTC.

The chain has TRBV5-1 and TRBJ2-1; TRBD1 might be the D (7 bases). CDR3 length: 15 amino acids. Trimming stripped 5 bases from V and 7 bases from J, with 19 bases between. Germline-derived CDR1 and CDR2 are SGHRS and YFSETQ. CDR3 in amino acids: CASSTYSTGRNEQFF. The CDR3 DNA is TGCGCCAGCAGTACCTATTCGACAGGGAGGAATGAGCAGTTCTTC.

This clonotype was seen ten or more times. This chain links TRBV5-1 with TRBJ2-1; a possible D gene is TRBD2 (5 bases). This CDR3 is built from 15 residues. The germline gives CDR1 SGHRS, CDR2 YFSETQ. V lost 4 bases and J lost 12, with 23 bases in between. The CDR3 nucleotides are TGCGCCAGCAGCCCGGGCGGGCGAGGTCTTGAAGGGCAGTTCTTC. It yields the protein CASSPGGRGLEGQFF.